This T cell receptor (beta chain) was captured by sequencing in a study of beta chain features in type 1 diabetes. Turning to the study itself: Examination of sorted cells across all samples involved approximately 100,000,000 cells.

This clone was recorded many times. What it recognizes is unknown. Study conclusions and caveats: Type 1 diabetes patients had moderately but significantly shorter TCRB CDR3s in all four CD4+ subsets. The study left unresolved whether HLA type influences TCRB rearrangement.

In germline, CDR1 is LGHNA, CDR2 YSLEER. The V segment lost 0 bases and the J segment 8 bases; nucleotides outside the gene matches: 2. This CDR3 has 13 amino acids. The whole isolated RNA underwent reverse transcription, so sequencing captured expressed TCRB transcripts. Clones were read by immunoSEQ multiplex PCR, and TCRdb kept only the in-frame ones, dropping some. Of about 150,000 clones detected, around 10% appear once; the ten largest clones hold approximately 2%. The sequencing sample was made of central memory CD4+ T cells from blood. The rearrangement joins TRBV4-3 to TRBJ2-3; 7 positions match TRBD1. The TCR was taken from a man aged 18 to 30 in good health. The CDR3 spells CASSQETGSTQYF. CDR3 bases: TGCGCCAGCAGCCAAGAGACAGGGTCTACGCAGTATTTT.